Listed here are 17 T cell receptor beta chains from one sample, sequenced in a study of CD4+ T cells in melanoma. The assay was immunoSEQ multiplex PCR, and TCRdb's table has in-frame clones only and misses some. This sample has around 100,000 clones, with roughly 90% found just once. Sequencing input: peripheral blood. The receptors were sampled from a human donor with melanoma.

The rearrangement uses TRBV25-1 and TRBJ2-3; D gene ambiguous. V was cut by 4 bases and J by 4 bases, with 6 bases left in between. CDR1 MGHDK and CDR2 SYGVNS come from the germline V gene. The CDR3 runs to 12 residues. The CDR3 here is CASSVTADTQYF. CDR3 DNA: TGTGCCAGCAGTGTTACTGCAGATACGCAGTATTTT.

This chain links TRBV19 with TRBJ1-1; no definite D call. Germline CDR1 and CDR2: LNHDA and SQIVND (reference sequence). V shed 0 bases and J shed 10 bases, with 12 bases lying between them. This CDR3 is built from 13 residues. The CDR3 nucleotides read TGTGCCAGTAGTATAGAATTAGGAACGGGAGCTTTCTTT. Its protein is CASSIELGTGAFF.

The chain carries TRBV7-8 and TRBJ2-5; D not resolved. The CDR3 loop spans 15 amino acids. V was cut by 6 bases and J by 3 bases, with 17 bases left in between. Germline-derived CDR1 and CDR2 are SGHVS and FQNEAQ. This chain's CDR3 is CASSSDGVSKETQYF. CDR3 bases: TGTGCCAGCAGTTCCGATGGGGTATCCAAAGAGACCCAGTACTTC.

The chain employs TRBV7-2 and TRBJ2-5; D ambiguous. Germline values: CDR1 SGHTA, CDR2 FQGNSA. This CDR3 has 12 amino acids. V was clipped by 7 bases and J by 5 bases, with 11 bases between them. The CDR3 sequence: CASTIWAETQYF. Here the CDR3 DNA reads TGTGCCAGCACCATCTGGGCGGAGACCCAGTACTTC.

The V call is TRBV10-3, the J call TRBJ1-1, with D perhaps TRBD1 (5 bases). V shed 4 bases and J shed 1 base, with 16 bases lying between them. CDR3 size: 16 residues. CDR1 and CDR2 (germline): ENHRY, SYGVKD. DNA for the CDR3: TGTGCCATCAGTGTAGATCCGGGGGGGACGAACACTGAAGCTTTCTTT. It yields the protein CAISVDPGGTNTEAFF.

The chain couples TRBV5-1 to TRBJ2-5, with 10 bases that match TRBD2. There are 14 residues in the CDR3. The V gene's germline CDR1 is SGHRS and CDR2 YFSETQ. The V gene end was trimmed by 2 bases and the J gene end by 3 bases; junction bases not matched to a gene: 1. CDR3 sequence: CASSFGTSEETQYF. CDR3 DNA sequence: TGCGCCAGCAGCTTCGGGACTAGCGAAGAGACCCAGTACTTC.

A single count supports this clone. The chain joins TRBV29-1 to TRBJ1-2; 10 bases match TRBD1. The CDR3 is made up of 16 amino acids. Germline V lookup: CDR1 SQVTM, CDR2 ANQGSEA. J lost 5 bases, V lost 0 bases, and 9 bases had no gene match. DNA of the CDR3: TGCAGCGTTGAAGATCTGGGTAGGGGACAGGGGTATGGCTACACCTTC. Translated: CSVEDLGRGQGYGYTF.

This chain uses TRBV5-8 with TRBJ2-1, with D unclear. V dropped 4 bases and J dropped 9 bases, with 14 bases sitting between them. This CDR3 contains 13 residues. Germline V gene sequence: CDR1 SGHTS, CDR2 YDEGEE. The CDR3 sequence is CASSPCKGCEQFF. CDR3 coding DNA: TGTGCCAGCAGCCCCTGCAAGGGTTGTGAGCAGTTCTTC. The full variable domain, completed using reference TRBV5-8 and TRBJ2-1, is EAGVTQSPTHLIKTRGQQATLRCSPISGHTSVYWYQQALGLGLQFLLWYDEGEERNRGNFPPRFSGRQFPNYSSELNVNALELEDSALYLCASSPCKGCEQFFGPGTRLTVL.

V gene TRBV9 combines with J gene TRBJ2-7; no clear D gene. CDR3 size: 15 residues. Trimming took off 2 bases at V and 0 bases at J, with 12 bases between the two ends. Germline-derived CDR1 and CDR2 are SGDLS and YYNGEE. The CDR3, as DNA: TGTGCCAGCAGCGTCGCAGCTGTCAGCTCCTACGAGCAGTACTTC. Protein product: CASSVAAVSSYEQYF.

This clone was seen a single time. This CDR3 is CASSYSTSREQYF. CDR3 DNA: TGTGCCAGCAGTTACTCGACAAGTAGGGAGCAGTACTTC. V and J are TRBV6-6 and TRBJ2-7; unclear D gene. The CDR3 consists of 13 residues. Trimming removed 0 bases at V and 7 bases at J, with 10 bases between. Germline lookup yields CDR1 MNHNY and CDR2 SVGAGI (reference sequence).

This rearrangement joins TRBV6-1 to TRBJ1-4; D possibly corresponds to TRBD1 (6 bases). The CDR3 length is 14 residues. CDR1 and CDR2 (germline): MNHNS, SASEGT. The V gene lost 1 base and the J gene lost 5 bases, with 8 bases spanning the gap. This CDR3 is CASSEDQGNEKLFF. CDR3 nucleotide sequence: TGTGCCAGCAGTGAAGATCAGGGGAATGAAAAACTGTTTTTT.

This chain links TRBV6-5 with TRBJ2-1, with 8 bases that match TRBD2. The CDR3 is 15 amino acids. The J segment lost 4 bases and the V segment lost 4 bases, leaving 6 bases of the junction unmatched. Germline CDR1 reads MNHEY; CDR2 reads SVGAGI. CDR3 loop: CASSSVERGYNEQFF. CDR3 coding DNA: TGTGCCAGCAGTTCGGTCGAGCGGGGGTACAATGAGCAGTTCTTC.

The chain is built from TRBV28 and TRBJ1-5; no clear D gene. The CDR3 consists of 12 residues. Germline V CDR1 and CDR2: MDHEN, SYDVKM. V gave up 6 bases and J gave up 11 bases, with 14 bases separating them. The CDR3 loop reads CASRPPHEAQHF. The CDR3 region has the DNA TGTGCCAGCAGACCCCCCCATGAGGCCCAGCATTTT.

This clone was detected only once. The chain recombines TRBV7-6 with TRBJ2-7; maybe TRBD1 (5 bases). The CDR3 is 12 residues long. Trimming removed 2 bases at V and 5 bases at J, with 7 bases between. The germline CDR1 and CDR2 sequences are SGHVS and FNYEAQ. CDR3 nucleotides: TGTGCCAGCAGCTTAATCAGGGACGAGCAGTACTTC. This sequence encodes CASSLIRDEQYF.

This clone has only a few counts. The chain uses TRBV15 and TRBJ2-5, with 12 bases matching TRBD2. V was pared by 2 bases and J by 4 bases, with 5 bases of the junction left unmatched. Germline values: CDR1 LNHNV, CDR2 YYDKDF (reference sequence). The CDR3 runs to 16 residues. The CDR3 DNA reads TGTGCCACCAGCAGACAAACTAGCGGGGGGTCAGAGACCCAGTACTTC. Protein: CATSRQTSGGSETQYF.

The chain is built from TRBV29-1 and TRBJ2-1; 10 bases align to TRBD2. CDR1 and CDR2 from the germline V gene are SQVTM and ANQGSEA. This CDR3 is 16 amino acids long. V gave up 8 bases and J gave up 0 bases; unmatched junction bases: 10. CDR3 bases: TGCAGCCTCGCTAGCGGGGGCTATAGCTCCTACAATGAGCAGTTCTTC. As protein: CSLASGGYSSYNEQFF.

This clone is a singleton in its sample. Here the CDR3 DNA reads TGTGCCAGCAGCCAAGGAAATACGCAGTATTTT. Translation gives CASSQGNTQYF. The rearrangement links TRBV14 to TRBJ2-3; D gene ambiguous. Germline loops: CDR1 SGHDN, CDR2 FVKESK. This CDR3 has 11 residues. Trimming stripped 1 base from V and 7 bases from J, with 3 bases between. The full variable domain, in which reference TRBV14 and TRBJ2-3 provide the parts outside the CDR3, is EAGVTQFPSHSVIEKGQTVTLRCDPISGHDNLYWYRRVMGKEIKFLLHFVKESKQDESGMPNNRFLAERTGGTYSTLKVQPAELEDSGVYFCASSQGNTQYFGPGTRLTVL.